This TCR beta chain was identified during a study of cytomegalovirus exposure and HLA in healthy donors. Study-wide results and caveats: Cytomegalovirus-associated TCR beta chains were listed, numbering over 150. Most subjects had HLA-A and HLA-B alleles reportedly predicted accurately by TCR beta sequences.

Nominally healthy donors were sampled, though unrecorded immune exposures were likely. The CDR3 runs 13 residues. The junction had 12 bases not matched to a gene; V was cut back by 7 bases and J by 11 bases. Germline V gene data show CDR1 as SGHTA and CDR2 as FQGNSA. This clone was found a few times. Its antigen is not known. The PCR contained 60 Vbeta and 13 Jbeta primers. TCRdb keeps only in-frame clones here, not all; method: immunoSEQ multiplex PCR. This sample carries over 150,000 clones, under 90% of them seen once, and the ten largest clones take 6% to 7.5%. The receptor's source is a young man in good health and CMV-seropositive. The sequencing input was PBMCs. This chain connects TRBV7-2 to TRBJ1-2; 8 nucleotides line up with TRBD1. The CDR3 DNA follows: TGTGCCAGCAACCCAGCCCCGACAGGGGAGTACACCTTC. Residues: CASNPAPTGEYTF.